This passage covers 8 T cell receptor beta chains from one sample sequenced in a study of patients and donors after allogeneic stem cell transplantation. TCRdb called the RT-PCR reads again in MiXCR, with one record for every CDR3 protein. Of about 960,000 distinct CDR3 sequences in the sample, roughly 18% were seen once. The specimen was blood, either unsorted or a sorted T cell fraction (not recorded which). The receptors derive from a human donor who was either an allogeneic HSCT recipient or a stem cell or donor lymphocyte infusion donor (not recorded which). It is not recorded whose cells these are; they may come from a transplant donor.

This clonotype was observed a single time. The V call is TRBV3-1, the J call TRBJ1-1; possible D gene TRBD1, 6 bases. The CDR3 has 14 residues. V was shortened by 0 bases and J by 7 bases, with 12 bases between the two germline ends. The germline gives CDR1 LGHDT, CDR2 YNNKEL (reference sequence). The CDR3 region has the DNA TGTGCCAGCAGCCAAGATTTTAGCAGGGGTGAAGCTTTCTTT. Its translation: CASSQDFSRGEAFF.

This clonotype was counted only a few times. The chain combines TRBV7-9 with TRBJ1-1; D is ambiguous. V was trimmed by 2 bases and J by 6 bases, leaving 7 bases between them. Per germline, CDR1 SEHNR and CDR2 FQNEAQ (reference sequence). The CDR3 runs 12 residues. CDR3 sequence (DNA): TGTGCCAGCAGCTTATCATCGCCTGAAGCTTTCTTT. Translated, it gives CASSLSSPEAFF. The entire variable domain, with the rest obtained from reference TRBV7-9 and TRBJ1-1, is as follows: DTGVSQNPRHKITKRGQNVTFRCDPISEHNRLYWYRQTLGQGPEFLTYFQNEAQLEKSRLLSDRFSAERPKGSFSTLEIQRTEQGDSAMYLCASSLSSPEAFFGQGTRLTVV.

The table lists this clonotype with a count of one. The chain employs TRBV7-2 and TRBJ2-2; no definite D call. CDR1 SGHTA and CDR2 FQGNSA come from the germline V gene. The V end lost 1 base, the J end lost 6 bases, and 9 bases lay between the germline ends. This CDR3 spans 14 amino acids. The CDR3 loop is CASSLDWQAGELFF. CDR3 sequence (DNA): TGTGCCAGCAGCTTAGATTGGCAGGCCGGGGAGCTGTTTTTT.

This clonotype was seen more than once but under ten times. The rearrangement joins TRBV4-3 to TRBJ1-2, with 9 positions matching TRBD1. In germline, CDR1 is LGHNA, CDR2 YSLEER. V dropped 0 bases and J dropped 4; count of bases not matched to a gene: 6. The CDR3 runs 16 residues. Here the CDR3 DNA reads TGCGCCAGCAGCCAAGATGGGACAGGGCCGGGCTATGGCTACACCTTC. It translates to CASSQDGTGPGYGYTF.

The CDR3 reads CASSLESAGAYEQYF. The CDR3 DNA reads as TGTGCCAGCAGCTTAGAGTCGGCGGGCGCCTACGAGCAGTACTTC. This chain links TRBV7-2 with TRBJ2-7; a possible D gene is TRBD2 (5 bases). V gave up 1 base and J gave up 2 bases, with 12 bases separating them. The CDR3 extends over 15 amino acids. Germline loops: CDR1 SGHTA, CDR2 FQGNSA.

The gene calls are TRBV2 and TRBJ2-1, with 7 nucleotides matching TRBD2. The CDR3 consists of 15 residues. Trimming removed 7 bases from V and 0 bases from J; junction bases left unmatched: 6. Germline V CDR1 and CDR2: SNHLY, FYNNEI. The CDR3: CASTASGVSYNEQFF. CDR3 in DNA: TGTGCCAGCACCGCGAGCGGGGTCTCCTACAATGAGCAGTTCTTC.

In its sample, this clonotype was seen a few times. This rearrangement joins TRBV18 to TRBJ1-2; TRBD1 might be the D (6 bases). Trimming shortened V by 3 bases and J by 7 bases, and 18 bases separated the two germline ends. The CDR3 has 15 amino acids. From germline, CDR1 is KGHSH and CDR2 LQKENI. The chain's CDR3 is CASSPEQGSLSGYTF. DNA for the CDR3: TGTGCCAGCTCACCTGAACAGGGATCCCTTAGTGGCTACACCTTC.

This chain uses TRBV4-3 with TRBJ2-4, with 9 bases matching TRBD1. CDR3 size: 13 residues. The ends lost 3 bases at V and 7 bases at J; junction bases unmatched: 1. Germline loops: CDR1 LGHNA, CDR2 YSLEER. CDR3 sequence: CASSQGQGNIQYF. For the CDR3, the DNA is TGCGCCAGCAGCCAGGGACAGGGTAACATTCAGTACTTC.